The 4 T cell receptor beta chains below all came from one sample that was sequenced in a study of T-cell memory formation after mild COVID-19. TCRdb re-called the 5' RACE reads through MiXCR, storing one row per CDR3 protein. The table lists over 45,000 distinct CDR3 sequences, 25% to 35% of them singletons. The sequencing sample was made of PBMCs or a T cell subset sorted from them (not recorded which). These receptors all come from a man between 18 and 29 years old who had mild COVID-19 (a few samples of this study predate the infection). Cell type and time point are not known.

The table lists this clonotype with a few counts. This sequence joins TRBV12-3 or TRBV12-4 and TRBJ2-3; tentatively, D is TRBD2 (5 bases). The V and J ends lost 7 bases and 1 base respectively, with 12 bases between them. The CDR3 length is 14 residues. CDR3 loop: CASIPGLRTDTQYF. The CDR3 DNA reads TGTGCCAGCATCCCAGGACTCCGCACAGATACGCAGTATTTT.

The genes are TRBV5-1 and TRBJ2-5; 8 bases map to TRBD2. From germline, CDR1 is SGHRS and CDR2 YFSETQ. This CDR3 is 14 amino acids long. After removal of 1 base from V and 5 bases from J, the junction contained 4 bases not matched to a gene. The DNA for the CDR3 is TGCGCCAGCAGCTTGACGGGGGGGGAGGAGACCCAGTACTTC. Translation gives CASSLTGGEETQYF.

This clonotype was seen a few times. The rearrangement links TRBV6-2 or TRBV6-3 to TRBJ2-2; TRBD2 matches at 7 bases. V trimming: 7 bases; J trimming: 4 bases; junction bases outside the gene matches: 6. The CDR3 has 14 amino acids. From germline, CDR1 is MNHEY and CDR2 SVGEGT. CDR3 coding DNA: TGTGCCAGCACCCGACCGGGGGGCACCGGGGAGCTGTTTTTT. Amino acid sequence: CASTRPGGTGELFF.

This clonotype appeared a few times. The rearrangement uses TRBV10-3 and TRBJ2-1; D gene uncertain. Germline assignment: CDR1 ENHRY and CDR2 SYGVKD. With 6 bases removed from V and 0 bases from J, the gap between germline ends came to 12 bases. The CDR3 runs to 15 residues. CDR3 amino acids: CAIRGTPSSYNEQFF. The CDR3 DNA reads TGTGCCATCAGGGGTACTCCGAGCTCCTACAATGAGCAGTTCTTC.